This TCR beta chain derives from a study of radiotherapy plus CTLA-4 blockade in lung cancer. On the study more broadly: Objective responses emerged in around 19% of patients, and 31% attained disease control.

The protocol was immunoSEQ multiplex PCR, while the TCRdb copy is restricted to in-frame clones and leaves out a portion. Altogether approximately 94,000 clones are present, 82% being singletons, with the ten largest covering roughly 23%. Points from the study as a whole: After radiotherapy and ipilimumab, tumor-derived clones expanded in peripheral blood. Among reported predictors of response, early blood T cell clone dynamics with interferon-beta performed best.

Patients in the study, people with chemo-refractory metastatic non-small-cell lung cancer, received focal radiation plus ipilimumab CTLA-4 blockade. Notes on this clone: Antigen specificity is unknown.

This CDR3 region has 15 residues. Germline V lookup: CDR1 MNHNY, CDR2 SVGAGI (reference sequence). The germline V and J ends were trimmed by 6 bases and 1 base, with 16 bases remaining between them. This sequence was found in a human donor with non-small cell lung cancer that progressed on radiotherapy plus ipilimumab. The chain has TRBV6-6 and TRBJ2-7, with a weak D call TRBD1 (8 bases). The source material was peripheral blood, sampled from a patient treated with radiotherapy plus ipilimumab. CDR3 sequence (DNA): TGTGCCAGCAGCAGAGACAGGGGAGGGTCCTACGAGCAGTACGTC. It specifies CASSRDRGGSYEQYV.